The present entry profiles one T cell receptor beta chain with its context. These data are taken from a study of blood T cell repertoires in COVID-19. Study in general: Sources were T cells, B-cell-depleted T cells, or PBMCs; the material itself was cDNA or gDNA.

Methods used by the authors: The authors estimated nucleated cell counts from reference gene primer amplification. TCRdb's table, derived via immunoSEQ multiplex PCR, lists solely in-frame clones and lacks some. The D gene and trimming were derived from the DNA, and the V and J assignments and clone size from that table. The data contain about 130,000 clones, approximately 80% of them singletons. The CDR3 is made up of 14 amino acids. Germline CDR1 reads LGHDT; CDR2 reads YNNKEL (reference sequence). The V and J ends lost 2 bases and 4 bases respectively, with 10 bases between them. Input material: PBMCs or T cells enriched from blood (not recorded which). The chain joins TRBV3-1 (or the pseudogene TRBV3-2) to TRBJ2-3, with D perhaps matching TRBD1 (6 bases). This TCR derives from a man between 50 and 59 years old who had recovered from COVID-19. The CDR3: CASSQFPGADTQYF. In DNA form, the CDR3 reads TGTGCCAGCAGCCAATTTCCAGGGGCAGATACGCAGTATTTT.